The text below deals with one TCR beta chain. This PCR relied on a set of 60 Vbeta primers and 13 Jbeta primers. Using immunoSEQ multiplex PCR, the repertoire was profiled, and TCRdb retains in-frame clones only, with some absent. The repertoire has more than 95,000 clones, roughly 81% of them found once; the top ten carry around 1%. The data were obtained in a study of cytomegalovirus exposure and HLA in healthy donors. The germline CDR1 and CDR2 sequences are MNHNS and SASEGT. The CDR3 totals 12 residues. The V gene lost 2 bases and the J gene lost 4 bases, with 5 bases spanning the gap. The sample was PBMCs. The chain has TRBV6-1 and TRBJ2-5, with D unresolved. The clonotype originates from a woman in her thirties in good health and CMV-seronegative. The CDR3 region has the DNA TGTGCCAGCAGTGAAAACGGAGAGACCCAGTACTTC. This gives the protein CASSENGETQYF.